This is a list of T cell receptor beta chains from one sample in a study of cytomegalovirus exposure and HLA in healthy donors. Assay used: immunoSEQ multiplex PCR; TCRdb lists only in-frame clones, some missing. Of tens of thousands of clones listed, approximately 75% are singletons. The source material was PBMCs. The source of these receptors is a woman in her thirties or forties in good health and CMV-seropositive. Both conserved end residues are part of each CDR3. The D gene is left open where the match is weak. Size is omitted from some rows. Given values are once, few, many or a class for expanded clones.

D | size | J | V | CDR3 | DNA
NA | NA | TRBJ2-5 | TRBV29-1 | CSVEDRGSSETQYF | TGCAGCGTTGAAGATCGAGGTAGCTCGGAGACCCAGTACTTC
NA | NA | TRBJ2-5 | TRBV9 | CASSAGGGRETQYF | TGTGCCAGCAGCGCGGGGGGCGGGAGAGAGACCCAGTACTTC
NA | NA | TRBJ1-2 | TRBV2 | CASSEGRSNYGYTF | TGTGCCAGCAGTGAAGGCAGAAGTAACTATGGCTACACCTTC
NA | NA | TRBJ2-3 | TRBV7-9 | CASSEEGQNTQYF | TGTGCCAGCAGCGAGGAGGGACAGAATACGCAGTATTTT
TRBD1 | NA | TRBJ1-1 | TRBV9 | CASSVAGQGPLNTEAFF | TGTGCCAGCAGCGTAGCGGGACAGGGTCCTTTGAACACTGAAGCTTTCTTT
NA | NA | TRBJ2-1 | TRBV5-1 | CASSLGAGALGFNEQFF | TGCGCCAGCAGCTTGGGGGCAGGGGCGCTGGGTTTCAATGAGCAGTTCTTC
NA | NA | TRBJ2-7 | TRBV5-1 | CASSPQGQASYEQYF | TGCGCCAGCAGCCCCCAGGGTCAAGCAAGTTACGAGCAGTACTTC
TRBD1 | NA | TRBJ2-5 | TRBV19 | CASSPDREETQYF | TGTGCCAGTAGTCCGGACAGGGAAGAGACCCAGTACTTC
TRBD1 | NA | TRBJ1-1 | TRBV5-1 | CASKTSGGDTEAFF | TGCGCCAGCAAAACCTCAGGGGGCGACACTGAAGCTTTCTTT
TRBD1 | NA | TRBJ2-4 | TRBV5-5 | CASSLRTGRDIQYF | TGTGCCAGCAGCTTGAGGACAGGCAGGGACATTCAGTACTTC
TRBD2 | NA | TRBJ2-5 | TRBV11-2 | CASSLEGLAGAKTQYF | TGTGCCAGCAGCTTAGAGGGACTAGCGGGTGCTAAGACCCAGTACTTC
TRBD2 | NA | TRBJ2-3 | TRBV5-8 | CASSSGTSGPQDTQYF | TGTGCCAGCAGCTCCGGGACTAGCGGCCCCCAGGATACGCAGTATTTT
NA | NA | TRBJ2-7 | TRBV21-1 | CASPKPRQGYEQYF | TGTGCCAGCCCCAAACCAAGACAGGGGTACGAGCAGTACTTC
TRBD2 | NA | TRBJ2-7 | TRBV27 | CASSLAPGLAGEQYF | TGTGCCAGCAGTTTGGCTCCGGGACTAGCGGGGGAGCAGTACTTC
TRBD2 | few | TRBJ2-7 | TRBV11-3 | CASSYRGGSHEQYF | TGTGCCAGCAGCTATAGGGGAGGGTCCCACGAGCAGTACTTC
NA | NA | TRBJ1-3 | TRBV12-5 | CASGLRGFSGNTIYF | TGTGCTAGTGGTTTGCGGGGGTTCTCTGGAAACACCATATATTTT
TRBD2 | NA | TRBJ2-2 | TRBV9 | CASSVASGGFTGELFF | TGTGCCAGCAGCGTAGCTAGCGGGGGTTTCACCGGGGAGCTGTTTTTT
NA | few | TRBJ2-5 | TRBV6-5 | CASSYRLQGRETQYF | TGTGCCAGCAGTTACCGATTACAGGGCCGTGAGACCCAGTACTTC
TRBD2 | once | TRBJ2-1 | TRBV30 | CAWSEFASGAYNEQFF | TGTGCCTGGAGCGAGTTTGCTAGCGGGGCGTACAATGAGCAGTTCTTC
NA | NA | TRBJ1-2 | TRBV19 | CASSRDLTYGYTF | TGTGCCAGTAGTCGGGATCTAACTTATGGCTACACCTTC
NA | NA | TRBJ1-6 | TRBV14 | CASSQAYSPLHF | TGTGCCAGCAGCCAAGCGTATTCACCCCTCCACTTT
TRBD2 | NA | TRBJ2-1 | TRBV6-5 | CASSLKAGGLNEQFF | TGTGCCAGCAGCCTAAAAGCGGGGGGGCTCAATGAGCAGTTCTTC
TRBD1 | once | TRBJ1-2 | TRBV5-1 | CASSMTGDRGYTF | TGCGCCAGCAGCATGACAGGGGATCGCGGCTACACCTTC
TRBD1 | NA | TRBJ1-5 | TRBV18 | CASSARPGTGERGNQPQHF | TGTGCCAGCTCAGCGCGTCCCGGGACAGGGGAACGGGGCAATCAGCCCCAGCATTTT
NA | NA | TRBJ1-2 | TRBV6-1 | CASSGTAWEGYTF | TGTGCCAGCAGTGGGACAGCCTGGGAGGGCTACACCTTC
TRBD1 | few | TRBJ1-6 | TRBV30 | CAWSPTGSSPLHF | TGTGCCTGGAGTCCGACAGGGAGTTCACCCCTCCACTTT
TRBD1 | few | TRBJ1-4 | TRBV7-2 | CASSLTGLNEKLFF | TGTGCCAGCAGCTTGACAGGGTTAAATGAAAAACTGTTTTTT
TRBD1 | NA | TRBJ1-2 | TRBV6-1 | CASKATGTYGYTF | TGTGCCAGCAAAGCGACAGGGACCTATGGCTACACCTTC
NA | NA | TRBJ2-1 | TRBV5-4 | CASSILGGGYNEQFF | TGTGCCAGCAGCATCCTAGGGGGGGGGTACAATGAGCAGTTCTTC